These T cell receptor beta chains were read from a single sample in a study of beta chain features in type 1 diabetes. Only in-frame clones appear in the TCRdb table, and some are missing; sequencing was by immunoSEQ multiplex PCR. The sample records hundreds of thousands of clones, over 12% being singletons. Sequencing was performed on naive CD4+ T cells from blood. The receptor set was obtained from a woman in her forties in good health. Each CDR3 is given with its conserved first and last residue. The D gene is left open where the match is weak. Size is omitted from some rows. Given values are once, few, many or a class for expanded clones.

v_call: TRBV7-9
clone_size: few
j_call: TRBJ1-5
d_call: -
cdr3_nt: TGTGCCAGCAGCAGGGAGGGGAATCAGCCCCAGCATTTT
cdr3_aa: CASSREGNQPQHF

v_call: TRBV5-8
clone_size: -
j_call: TRBJ2-3
d_call: TRBD2
cdr3_nt: TGTGCCAGCAGGTTCGGACTAGCCGTAAGGAATACGCAGTATTTT
cdr3_aa: CASRFGLAVRNTQYF

v_call: TRBV10-3
clone_size: -
j_call: TRBJ2-6
d_call: -
cdr3_nt: TGTGCCATCAGTGAGTGGACAGCTGGGGCCAACGTCCTGACTTTC
cdr3_aa: CAISEWTAGANVLTF

v_call: TRBV6-5
clone_size: -
j_call: TRBJ1-4
d_call: -
cdr3_nt: TGTGCCAGCAGTTATTTGCCGGGTGAAAAACTGTTTTTT
cdr3_aa: CASSYLPGEKLFF

v_call: TRBV29-1
clone_size: few
j_call: TRBJ1-3
d_call: -
cdr3_nt: TGCAGCATTGCGGGGGGGCCTGGAAACACCATATATTTT
cdr3_aa: CSIAGGPGNTIYF

v_call: TRBV18
clone_size: -
j_call: TRBJ2-2
d_call: TRBD1
cdr3_nt: TGTGCCAGCTCAACCGGACAGGGTCGAGGGACCGGGGAGCTGTTTTTT
cdr3_aa: CASSTGQGRGTGELFF

v_call: TRBV2
clone_size: few
j_call: TRBJ2-3
d_call: -
cdr3_nt: TGTGCCACCCCCCGGCCAGGAATAACCACAGATACGCAGTATTTT
cdr3_aa: CATPRPGITTDTQYF

v_call: TRBV9
clone_size: few
j_call: TRBJ2-6
d_call: -
cdr3_nt: TGTGCCAGCAGCTCGCGGACAGTTCAGTCTGGGGCCAACGTCCTGACTTTC
cdr3_aa: CASSSRTVQSGANVLTF

v_call: TRBV4-1
clone_size: -
j_call: TRBJ1-5
d_call: TRBD1
cdr3_nt: TGCGCCAGCAGCCGCTCGGCAGGGGGTAGGCAGCCCCAGCATTTT
cdr3_aa: CASSRSAGGRQPQHF

v_call: TRBV5-1
clone_size: -
j_call: TRBJ2-3
d_call: TRBD2
cdr3_nt: TGCGCCAGCAGCTTTCTAGCGGGCAGCACAGATACGCAGTATTTT
cdr3_aa: CASSFLAGSTDTQYF

v_call: TRBV10-3
clone_size: few
j_call: TRBJ2-2
d_call: TRBD2
cdr3_nt: TGTGCCATCAGTTCCGGACTAGCGAGCACCGGGGAGCTGTTTTTT
cdr3_aa: CAISSGLASTGELFF

v_call: TRBV18
clone_size: -
j_call: TRBJ1-5
d_call: -
cdr3_nt: TGTGCCAGCTCACCCGGGAGCTACAATCAGCCCCAGCATTTT
cdr3_aa: CASSPGSYNQPQHF

v_call: TRBV2
clone_size: -
j_call: TRBJ1-5
d_call: TRBD1
cdr3_nt: TGTGCCAGCAGTGTAAGGCAGGGGGTTCAGCCCCAGCATTTT
cdr3_aa: CASSVRQGVQPQHF

v_call: TRBV5-1
clone_size: few
j_call: TRBJ2-1
d_call: TRBD2
cdr3_nt: TGCGCCAGCAGCTTGGATAGCGGGGGGTTCAATGAGCAGTTCTTC
cdr3_aa: CASSLDSGGFNEQFF

v_call: TRBV9
clone_size: -
j_call: TRBJ2-5
d_call: TRBD2
cdr3_nt: TGTGCCAGCAGCGTAGGCGGTAGCGGGGGGGCAGAGACCCAGTACTTC
cdr3_aa: CASSVGGSGGAETQYF

v_call: TRBV29-1
clone_size: -
j_call: TRBJ1-5
d_call: -
cdr3_nt: TGCAGCGTTGGTGGGGGGTACAATCAGCCCCAGCATTTT
cdr3_aa: CSVGGGYNQPQHF

v_call: TRBV13
clone_size: -
j_call: TRBJ1-6
d_call: -
cdr3_nt: TGTGCCAGCAGCTCAAAAAAAGAGAGCTCCTATAATTCACCCCTCCACTTT
cdr3_aa: CASSSKKESSYNSPLHF

v_call: TRBV10-3
clone_size: -
j_call: TRBJ1-5
d_call: -
cdr3_nt: TGTGCCATCAGTGCGGACATATTAAGCAATCAGCCCCAGCATTTT
cdr3_aa: CAISADILSNQPQHF

v_call: TRBV11-2
clone_size: few
j_call: TRBJ2-3
d_call: -
cdr3_nt: TGTGCCAGCAGCCAAATAGTCACAGATACGCAGTATTTT
cdr3_aa: CASSQIVTDTQYF

v_call: TRBV2
clone_size: few
j_call: TRBJ2-5
d_call: -
cdr3_nt: TGTGCCAGCATGGTGGAGGAGACCCAGTACTTC
cdr3_aa: CASMVEETQYF

v_call: TRBV7-9
clone_size: few
j_call: TRBJ2-3
d_call: -
cdr3_nt: TGTGCCACCACCAGGGGGGAGACAGATACGCAGTATTTT
cdr3_aa: CATTRGETDTQYF

v_call: TRBV11-2
clone_size: once
j_call: TRBJ1-1
d_call: TRBD1
cdr3_nt: TGTGCCAGCAGCTCTGACAGGGTACGGACTGAAGCTTTCTTT
cdr3_aa: CASSSDRVRTEAFF

v_call: TRBV18
clone_size: few
j_call: TRBJ2-1
d_call: -
cdr3_nt: TGTGCCAGCTCACCACTTAGCTCCTACAATGAGCAGTTCTTC
cdr3_aa: CASSPLSSYNEQFF

v_call: TRBV9
clone_size: -
j_call: TRBJ2-1
d_call: -
cdr3_nt: TGTGCCAGCAACATAGGGGATGCTCCTGGAAATGAGCAGTTCTTC
cdr3_aa: CASNIGDAPGNEQFF

v_call: TRBV7-9
clone_size: -
j_call: TRBJ2-7
d_call: -
cdr3_nt: TGTGCCAGCAGCTTTACCCAGTACGAGCAGTACTTC
cdr3_aa: CASSFTQYEQYF

v_call: TRBV10-2
clone_size: -
j_call: TRBJ2-3
d_call: TRBD2
cdr3_nt: TGCGCCAGCATCGACCGGAGCGGGGGGAGAGATACGCAGTATTTT
cdr3_aa: CASIDRSGGRDTQYF

v_call: TRBV6-5
clone_size: -
j_call: TRBJ2-4
d_call: -
cdr3_nt: TGTGCCAGCAGTTACGGACGGGGAGACCTGGACATTCAGTACTTC
cdr3_aa: CASSYGRGDLDIQYF

v_call: TRBV19
clone_size: few
j_call: TRBJ2-1
d_call: -
cdr3_nt: TGTGCCAGCGGGACACTGGCGATCGGTGAGCAGTTCTTC
cdr3_aa: CASGTLAIGEQFF

v_call: TRBV2
clone_size: -
j_call: TRBJ2-7
d_call: TRBD1
cdr3_nt: TGTGCCAGCAGCTTGGGACAGGTTTCCTACGAGCAGTACTTC
cdr3_aa: CASSLGQVSYEQYF

v_call: TRBV2
clone_size: few
j_call: TRBJ2-1
d_call: -
cdr3_nt: TGTGCCAGCGTCCCCGGGTCCGCGTACAATGAGCAGTTCTTC
cdr3_aa: CASVPGSAYNEQFF

v_call: TRBV2
clone_size: -
j_call: TRBJ2-3
d_call: TRBD2
cdr3_nt: TGTGCCAGCAAAGCGGGGGGGCGCACAGATACGCAGTATTTT
cdr3_aa: CASKAGGRTDTQYF

v_call: TRBV6-5
clone_size: -
j_call: TRBJ2-1
d_call: -
cdr3_nt: TGTGCCAGCAGTCCCCTGACAGGCGGTGAGCAGTTCTTC
cdr3_aa: CASSPLTGGEQFF

v_call: TRBV6-1
clone_size: few
j_call: TRBJ1-1
d_call: -
cdr3_nt: TGTGCCAGCAGTCCCGGTAGGAACACTGAAGCTTTCTTT
cdr3_aa: CASSPGRNTEAFF

v_call: TRBV21-1
clone_size: -
j_call: TRBJ1-5
d_call: -
cdr3_nt: TGTGCCAGCATCCAAGGGGACAGGAACAATCAGCCCCAGCATTTT
cdr3_aa: CASIQGDRNNQPQHF

v_call: TRBV5-4
clone_size: -
j_call: TRBJ2-7
d_call: TRBD1
cdr3_nt: TGTGCCAGCAGCCAGGGACAGGGGAGGTACGAGCAGTACTTC
cdr3_aa: CASSQGQGRYEQYF

v_call: TRBV7-9
clone_size: few
j_call: TRBJ1-1
d_call: -
cdr3_nt: TGTGCCAGCAGCCTTTTTCAGGGCGACACTGAAGCTTTCTTT
cdr3_aa: CASSLFQGDTEAFF

v_call: TRBV18
clone_size: -
j_call: TRBJ1-1
d_call: TRBD1
cdr3_nt: TGTGCCAGCTCACCGAAACAGGGGGGGAACACTGAAGCTTTCTTT
cdr3_aa: CASSPKQGGNTEAFF

v_call: TRBV6-1
clone_size: few
j_call: TRBJ2-1
d_call: TRBD2
cdr3_nt: TGTGCCAGCAGTGGGACTAGCGGGCGCTACAATGAGCAGTTCTTC
cdr3_aa: CASSGTSGRYNEQFF

v_call: TRBV18
clone_size: -
j_call: TRBJ2-7
d_call: -
cdr3_nt: TGTGCCAGCTCACCACTTACAGGGTCCTACGAGCAGTACTTC
cdr3_aa: CASSPLTGSYEQYF

v_call: TRBV18
clone_size: few
j_call: TRBJ1-5
d_call: TRBD1
cdr3_nt: TGTGCCAGCTCAGCCACAGGGGGAAATCAGCCCCAGCATTTT
cdr3_aa: CASSATGGNQPQHF

v_call: TRBV6-5
clone_size: -
j_call: TRBJ2-5
d_call: -
cdr3_nt: TGTGCCTTAGGGGGTAGAGGAGAGACCCAGTACTTC
cdr3_aa: CALGGRGETQYF

v_call: TRBV5-1
clone_size: -
j_call: TRBJ1-5
d_call: -
cdr3_nt: TGCGCCAACACGACAGTACTTTATGGCAATCAGCCCCAGCATTTT
cdr3_aa: CANTTVLYGNQPQHF

v_call: TRBV14
clone_size: -
j_call: TRBJ2-1
d_call: -
cdr3_nt: TGTGCCAGCAGCCAAGTTCCCCCGGGACTGGTGTACAATGAGCAGTTCTTC
cdr3_aa: CASSQVPPGLVYNEQFF

v_call: TRBV19
clone_size: few
j_call: TRBJ1-2
d_call: TRBD1
cdr3_nt: TGTGCCAGTAGTATATACAGGGGGACCTTCTGGGATGGCTACACCTTC
cdr3_aa: CASSIYRGTFWDGYTF